A selection of T cell receptor beta chains follows, all from one sample in a study of blood T cell repertoires in COVID-19. Sequenced by immunoSEQ multiplex PCR; TCRdb stores in-frame clones only, minus some. This sample yields about 160,000 clones, of which approximately 88% are seen a single time; more than 7% belongs to the top ten. Sequencing was done on a sample of peripheral blood. The receptors stem from a woman of 80 years or more with active or convalescent COVID-19. Both conserved end residues are part of each CDR3. The D gene is left open where the match is weak. Clone size is shown for a subset of rows, as once, few, many or a class of expanded clone.

len | abundance | j_gene | v_gene | d_gene | CDR3aa | CDR3nt
16 | . | TRBJ1-1 | TRBV18 | TRBD1 | CASSKGQTLMNTEAFF | TGTGCCAGCTCAAAGGGACAGACATTAATGAACACTGAAGCTTTCTTT
16 | . | TRBJ2-7 | TRBV19 | TRBD1 | CASSLGAGGISYEQYF | TGTGCCAGTAGCCTGGGGGCAGGGGGCATTTCCTACGAGCAGTACTTC
15 | . | TRBJ1-5 | TRBV27 | . | CASSFTGVSNQPQHF | TGTGCCAGCAGTTTCACGGGGGTGAGCAATCAGCCCCAGCATTTT
12 | . | TRBJ1-2 | TRBV20-1 | . | CSASRDPYGYTF | TGCAGTGCTAGTCGGGATCCCTATGGCTACACCTTC
16 | . | TRBJ2-3 | TRBV15 | TRBD1 | CATSRRTGPSTDTQYF | TGTGCCACCAGCAGGAGGACAGGGCCGAGCACAGATACGCAGTATTTT
18 | . | TRBJ1-1 | TRBV4-2 | . | CASSQVISASRGYTEAFF | TGTGCCAGCAGCCAAGTGATATCGGCCTCCAGGGGATATACTGAAGCTTTCTTT
13 | . | TRBJ1-3 | TRBV19 | . | CASSIGPGNTIYF | TGTGCCAGTAGTATTGGGCCTGGAAACACCATATATTTT
17 | . | TRBJ2-1 | TRBV2 | TRBD2 | CANPASGRGSSYNEQFF | TGTGCCAACCCGGCCTCGGGGCGGGGGAGCTCCTACAATGAGCAGTTCTTC
17 | . | TRBJ2-7 | TRBV7-8 | TRBD2 | CASSLVTSGGTSYEQYF | TGTGCCAGCAGCTTAGTGACTAGCGGGGGGACCTCCTACGAGCAGTACTTC
14 | . | TRBJ1-1 | TRBV7-8 | . | CASSLRLWNTEAFF | TGTGCCAGCAGCTTGAGGTTATGGAACACTGAAGCTTTCTTT
15 | once | TRBJ2-5 | TRBV7-2 | TRBD1 | CASSFLGGGQETQYF | TGTGCCAGCAGCTTTCTAGGGGGCGGGCAAGAGACCCAGTACTTC
15 | . | TRBJ2-5 | TRBV5-1 | TRBD2 | CASSFLGTSGETQYF | TGCGCCAGCAGCTTCCTCGGGACTAGCGGAGAGACCCAGTACTTC
13 | . | TRBJ2-3 | TRBV11-3 | . | CASRGRSTDTQYF | TGTGCCAGCAGGGGGCGTAGCACAGATACGCAGTATTTT
15 | . | TRBJ1-3 | TRBV7-2 | . | CASSLGQNSGNTIYF | TGTGCCAGCAGCTTAGGGCAGAATTCTGGAAACACCATATATTTT
13 | . | TRBJ1-2 | TRBV19 | . | CASSISGYYGYTF | TGTGCCAGTAGTATCTCCGGGTACTATGGCTACACCTTC
13 | . | TRBJ1-2 | TRBV7-9 | TRBD1 | CASSRQGLGGYTF | TGTGCCAGCAGCAGACAGGGGTTGGGGGGCTACACCTTC
14 | . | TRBJ1-2 | TRBV10-3 | TRBD1 | CANRADRGNYGYTF | TGTGCCAATCGGGCGGACAGGGGGAACTATGGCTACACCTTC
16 | . | TRBJ2-3 | TRBV19 | TRBD1 | CASTRYGQGRSDTQYF | TGTGCCAGTACCAGATACGGACAGGGGAGGAGTGATACGCAGTATTTT
13 | . | TRBJ2-7 | TRBV7-8 | . | CASSLKGRGLEYF | TGTGCCAGCAGCTTAAAGGGCCGGGGTCTAGAGTACTTC
16 | few | TRBJ1-6 | TRBV9 | TRBD1 | CASSDQGQGARSPLHF | TGTGCCAGCAGCGACCAGGGACAGGGGGCGCGTTCACCCCTCCACTTT
14 | . | TRBJ1-1 | TRBV7-9 | TRBD1 | CASSLQGVNTEAFF | TGTGCCAGCAGCTTACAGGGGGTAAACACTGAAGCTTTCTTT
15 | once | TRBJ1-4 | TRBV3-1/TRBV3-2 | . | CASSHRGATNEKLFF | TGTGCCAGCAGCCACAGGGGTGCAACTAATGAAAAACTGTTTTTT
15 | . | TRBJ2-2 | TRBV7-9 | . | CASRVHLGDTGELFF | TGTGCCAGCAGGGTTCATCTCGGGGACACCGGGGAGCTGTTTTTT
16 | . | TRBJ2-7 | TRBV6-2/TRBV6-3 | TRBD1 | CASSPQGAANSYEQYF | TGTGCCAGCAGCCCCCAGGGGGCCGCGAACTCCTACGAGCAGTACTTC
14 | . | TRBJ1-5 | TRBV6-5 | TRBD1 | CASSKQGGNQPQHF | TGTGCCAGCAGTAAGCAGGGGGGCAATCAGCCCCAGCATTTT
16 | once | TRBJ2-5 | TRBV7-2 | TRBD2 | CASSLARAGGQETQYF | TGTGCCAGCAGCTTAGCGCGTGCGGGGGGGCAAGAGACCCAGTACTTC
17 | . | TRBJ1-2 | TRBV19 | TRBD1 | CASSRGQGSLANYGYTF | TGTGCCAGTAGTAGGGGACAGGGATCCCTAGCTAACTATGGCTACACCTTC
12 | . | TRBJ2-3 | TRBV7-2 | TRBD1 | CASRTGEDTQYF | TGTGCCAGCAGGACAGGGGAAGATACGCAGTATTTT
16 | . | TRBJ2-5 | TRBV6-2/TRBV6-3 | TRBD2 | CASSYGTNFRQETQYF | TGTGCCAGCAGTTACGGGACTAACTTTAGACAAGAGACCCAGTACTTC